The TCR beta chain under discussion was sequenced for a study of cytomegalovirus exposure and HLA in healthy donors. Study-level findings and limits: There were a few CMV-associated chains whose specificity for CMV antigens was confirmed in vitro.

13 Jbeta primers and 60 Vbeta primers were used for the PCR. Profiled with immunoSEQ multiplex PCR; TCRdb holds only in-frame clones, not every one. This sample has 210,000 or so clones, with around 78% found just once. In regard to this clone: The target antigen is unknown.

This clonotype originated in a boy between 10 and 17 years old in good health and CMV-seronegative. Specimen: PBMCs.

CDR3 nucleotide sequence: TGTGCCAGCAGCTCATTGGGAGGGGACACTGAAGCTTTCTTT. Translated, it gives CASSSLGGDTEAFF. The V call is TRBV7-6, the J call TRBJ1-1; D perhaps matches TRBD1 (5 bases). Germline CDR1 reads SGHVS; CDR2 reads FNYEAQ. The V gene lost 4 bases and the J gene lost 3 bases, with 12 bases spanning the gap. The CDR3 covers 14 residues.